These 18 T cell receptor beta chains share one sample of origin, sequenced in a study of PD-1 blockade in mismatch repair-deficient tumors. Clones were sequenced by immunoSEQ multiplex PCR, and TCRdb holds only the in-frame ones, with some missing. Of approximately 79,000 clones listed, approximately 80% are singletons. Material: peripheral blood, obtained 44 weeks after starting pembrolizumab. The receptors come from an adult with mismatch repair-deficient cancer.

The rearrangement uses TRBV5-1 and TRBJ1-1, with 7 bases that match TRBD1. Germline trimming cut 3 bases from V and 1 base from J; bases unmatched to any gene: 6. CDR1 is SGHRS, CDR2 YFSETQ, per germline. The CDR3 loop spans 15 amino acids. CDR3 sequence (DNA): TGCGCCAGCAGCTCTTTAGGGACAGCGAACACTGAAGCTTTCTTT. Translated: CASSSLGTANTEAFF.

J is TRBJ2-3 and V is TRBV5-1; TRBD2 agrees at 8 bases. The length of the CDR3 is 19 residues. Germline CDR1 reads SGHRS; CDR2 reads YFSETQ. V dropped 0 bases and J dropped 0; count of bases not matched to a gene: 12. The CDR3, as DNA: TGCGCCAGCAGCTTGGGGGTTAGCGGGACAAGACCAAGCACAGATACGCAGTATTTT. Amino acid sequence: CASSLGVSGTRPSTDTQYF.

V and J are TRBV7-3 and TRBJ2-1; TRBD2 matches 7 bases. The CDR3 length is 15 residues. Trimming at V came to 3 bases and at J to 7 bases, leaving 9 bases not matched to a gene. The V gene's germline CDR1 is SGHTA and CDR2 FQGTGA. The CDR3 region is CASSFQAGLGNEQFF. DNA of the CDR3: TGTGCCAGCAGCTTCCAAGCGGGATTGGGAAATGAGCAGTTCTTC.

The J gene is TRBJ2-7, the V gene TRBV27; the match to TRBD2 covers 10 bases. Germline trimming cut 5 bases from V and 4 bases from J; bases unmatched to any gene: 5. Germline assignment: CDR1 MNHEY and CDR2 SMNVEV (reference sequence). This CDR3 is built from 14 residues. The CDR3 DNA reads TGTGCCAGCAGTCTAGAGCGGGAGGGGTACGAGCAGTACTTC. As protein: CASSLEREGYEQYF.

This chain links TRBV18 with TRBJ1-3, with 7 bases lining up with TRBD1. V was clipped by 6 bases and J by 0 bases; unmatched bases: 8. The CDR3 spans 16 residues. CDR1 KGHSH and CDR2 LQKENI come from the germline V gene. This chain's CDR3 is CASSPGDSYSGNTIYF. The CDR3 DNA is TGTGCCAGCTCGCCCGGGGACAGCTACTCTGGAAACACCATATATTTT. Filled out from reference TRBV18 and TRBJ1-3, the complete variable domain reads NAGVMQNPRHLVRRRGQEARLRCSPMKGHSHVYWYRQLPEEGLKFMVYLQKENIIDESGMPKERFSAEFPKEGPSILRIQQVVRGDSAAYFCASSPGDSYSGNTIYFGEGSWLTVV.

The chain recombines TRBV30 with TRBJ2-7; D unclear. The length of the CDR3 is 14 residues. With 0 bases removed from V and 5 bases from J, the gap between germline ends came to 14 bases. Germline CDR1 GTSNPN, CDR2 SVGIG (reference sequence). CDR3 nucleotide sequence: TGTGCCTGGAGTGTCAGGCCGCGGTGGGACGAGCAGTACTTC. Translating gives CAWSVRPRWDEQYF.

The chain links TRBV29-1 to TRBJ2-2; TRBD2 aligns across 10 bases. CDR1 is SQVTM and CDR2 is ANQGSEA in the germline V gene. CDR3 size: 15 residues. Unmatched junction bases numbered 5, after V lost 4 bases and J lost 3 bases. The DNA for the CDR3 is TGCAGCGTTGGTGGGCTAGCGGGAGACACCGGGGAGCTGTTTTTT. Amino acid sequence: CSVGGLAGDTGELFF.

The genes are TRBV28 and TRBJ2-1; TRBD2 agrees at 7 bases. J was trimmed by 0 bases and V by 3 bases; bases with no gene match: 8. This CDR3 contains 17 residues. Germline V CDR1 and CDR2: MDHEN, SYDVKM. The CDR3 reads CASSLGGGTGSYNEQFF. CDR3 in DNA: TGTGCCAGCAGTTTGGGCGGGGGTACGGGCTCCTACAATGAGCAGTTCTTC.

The chain recombines TRBV30 with TRBJ2-4; D is possibly TRBD1 or TRBD2 (6 bases each). The germline CDR1 and CDR2 sequences are GTSNPN and SVGIG (reference sequence). The CDR3 loop spans 16 amino acids. The V end was cut by 3 bases, the J end by 0 bases, with 15 bases between. CDR3 DNA: TGTGCCTGGAGGAGGGGGGAGCGGCTAGCCAAAAACATTCAGTACTTC. Translation gives CAWRRGERLAKNIQYF.

This rearrangement joins TRBV25-1 to TRBJ2-7; 10 bases are a match to TRBD1. Germline lookup yields CDR1 MGHDK and CDR2 SYGVNS. The CDR3 is made up of 15 amino acids. Losses at the gene ends were 2 bases for V and 1 base for J; bases not matched to a gene: 2. The DNA of the CDR3 is TGTGCCAGCAGTGAACTGGGACAGGGGTCCTACGAGCAGTACTTC. Its translation is CASSELGQGSYEQYF.

This clone was observed a single time. The V call is TRBV30, the J call TRBJ1-1; D might be TRBD1 (6 bases). V was cut by 4 bases and J by 5 bases, with 11 bases left in between. This CDR3 contains 12 residues. Germline CDR1 and CDR2: GTSNPN and SVGIG (reference sequence). The CDR3 loop is CAWTGGPTEAFF. The DNA of the CDR3 is TGTGCCTGGACCGGGGGGCCTACTGAAGCTTTCTTT.

This chain joins TRBV6-5 and TRBJ1-5, with a tentative D call TRBD1 (6 bases). CDR1 is MNHEY, CDR2 SVGAGI, per germline. Trimming stripped 4 bases from V and 3 bases from J, with 10 bases between. The CDR3 totals 14 residues. Written as DNA, the CDR3 is TGTGCCAGCAGTTCTACAGGGTCCAATCAGCCCCAGCATTTT. Residues: CASSSTGSNQPQHF.

The chain carries TRBV4-1 and TRBJ1-4; D is unclear. The CDR3 sequence is 14 residues long. V was cut by 3 bases and J by 4 bases, with 9 bases left in between. CDR1 MGHRA and CDR2 YSYEKL come from the germline V gene. The CDR3 DNA reads as TGCGCCAGCAGCCAGGTGGAGTATAATGAAAAACTGTTTTTT. Protein: CASSQVEYNEKLFF.

Note on this clone: Other DNA sequences within the sample encode an identical CDR3. The chain has TRBV11-3 and TRBJ2-3; D call uncertain. V lost 1 base and J 0 bases, leaving 11 bases between the germline ends. This CDR3 is 16 amino acids long. From germline, CDR1 is SGHNT and CDR2 YENEEA. CDR3 coding DNA: TGTGCCAGCAGCTTAGGTTCCAGATCGAGCACAGATACGCAGTATTTT. Translation gives CASSLGSRSSTDTQYF.

The CDR3 loop reads CASSFLVDAGGNRETQYF. In nucleotides, the CDR3 is TGTGCCAGCAGCTTCCTCGTGGACGCGGGAGGTAATAGAGAGACCCAGTACTTC. The V gene is TRBV11-3, the J gene TRBJ2-5, with 8 bases matching TRBD2. The CDR3 is made up of 18 amino acids. The V and J ends lost 3 bases and 4 bases, in that order; junction bases with no gene match: 16. Germline V gene sequence: CDR1 SGHNT, CDR2 YENEEA.

V gene TRBV7-9 combines with J gene TRBJ1-3; no clear D. Trimming stripped 5 bases from V and 0 bases from J, with 8 bases between. Germline CDR1 is SEHNR and CDR2 is FQNEAQ (reference sequence). This CDR3 has 14 amino acids. CDR3 DNA: TGTGCCAGCAGCAGCCGAAGCTCTGGAAACACCATATATTTT. This gives the protein CASSSRSSGNTIYF.

The rearrangement joins TRBV6-5 to TRBJ2-7, with TRBD1 matching over 11 bases. Germline V gives CDR1 MNHEY, CDR2 SVGAGI. The CDR3 length is 15 residues. The ends lost 2 bases at V and 4 bases at J; junction bases unmatched: 4. The DNA for the CDR3 is TGTGCCAGCAGTTACGCTGGGACAGGGGGTTACGAGCAGTACTTC. It specifies CASSYAGTGGYEQYF.

The chain uses TRBV25-1 and TRBJ1-4; D may be TRBD1 (5 bases). Germline CDR1 is MGHDK and CDR2 is SYGVNS. This CDR3 is 15 amino acids long. V was pared by 0 bases and J by 3 bases, with 8 bases between. CDR3 coding DNA: TGTGCCAGCAGTGAATACACAGGCTCTAATGAAAAACTGTTTTTT. This encodes CASSEYTGSNEKLFF.